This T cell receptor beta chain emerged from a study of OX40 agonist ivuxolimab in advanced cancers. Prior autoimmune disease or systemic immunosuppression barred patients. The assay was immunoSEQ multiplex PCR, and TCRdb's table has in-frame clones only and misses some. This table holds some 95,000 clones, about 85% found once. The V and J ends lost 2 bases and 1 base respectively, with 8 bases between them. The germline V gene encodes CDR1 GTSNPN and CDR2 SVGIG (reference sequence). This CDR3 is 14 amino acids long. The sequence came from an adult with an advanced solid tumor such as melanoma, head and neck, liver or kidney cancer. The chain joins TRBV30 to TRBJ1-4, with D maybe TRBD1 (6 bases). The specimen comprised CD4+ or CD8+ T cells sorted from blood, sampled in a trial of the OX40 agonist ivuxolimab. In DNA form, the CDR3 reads TGTGCCTGGAGTCAGGACAGAACTAATGAAAAACTGTTTTTT. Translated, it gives CAWSQDRTNEKLFF.